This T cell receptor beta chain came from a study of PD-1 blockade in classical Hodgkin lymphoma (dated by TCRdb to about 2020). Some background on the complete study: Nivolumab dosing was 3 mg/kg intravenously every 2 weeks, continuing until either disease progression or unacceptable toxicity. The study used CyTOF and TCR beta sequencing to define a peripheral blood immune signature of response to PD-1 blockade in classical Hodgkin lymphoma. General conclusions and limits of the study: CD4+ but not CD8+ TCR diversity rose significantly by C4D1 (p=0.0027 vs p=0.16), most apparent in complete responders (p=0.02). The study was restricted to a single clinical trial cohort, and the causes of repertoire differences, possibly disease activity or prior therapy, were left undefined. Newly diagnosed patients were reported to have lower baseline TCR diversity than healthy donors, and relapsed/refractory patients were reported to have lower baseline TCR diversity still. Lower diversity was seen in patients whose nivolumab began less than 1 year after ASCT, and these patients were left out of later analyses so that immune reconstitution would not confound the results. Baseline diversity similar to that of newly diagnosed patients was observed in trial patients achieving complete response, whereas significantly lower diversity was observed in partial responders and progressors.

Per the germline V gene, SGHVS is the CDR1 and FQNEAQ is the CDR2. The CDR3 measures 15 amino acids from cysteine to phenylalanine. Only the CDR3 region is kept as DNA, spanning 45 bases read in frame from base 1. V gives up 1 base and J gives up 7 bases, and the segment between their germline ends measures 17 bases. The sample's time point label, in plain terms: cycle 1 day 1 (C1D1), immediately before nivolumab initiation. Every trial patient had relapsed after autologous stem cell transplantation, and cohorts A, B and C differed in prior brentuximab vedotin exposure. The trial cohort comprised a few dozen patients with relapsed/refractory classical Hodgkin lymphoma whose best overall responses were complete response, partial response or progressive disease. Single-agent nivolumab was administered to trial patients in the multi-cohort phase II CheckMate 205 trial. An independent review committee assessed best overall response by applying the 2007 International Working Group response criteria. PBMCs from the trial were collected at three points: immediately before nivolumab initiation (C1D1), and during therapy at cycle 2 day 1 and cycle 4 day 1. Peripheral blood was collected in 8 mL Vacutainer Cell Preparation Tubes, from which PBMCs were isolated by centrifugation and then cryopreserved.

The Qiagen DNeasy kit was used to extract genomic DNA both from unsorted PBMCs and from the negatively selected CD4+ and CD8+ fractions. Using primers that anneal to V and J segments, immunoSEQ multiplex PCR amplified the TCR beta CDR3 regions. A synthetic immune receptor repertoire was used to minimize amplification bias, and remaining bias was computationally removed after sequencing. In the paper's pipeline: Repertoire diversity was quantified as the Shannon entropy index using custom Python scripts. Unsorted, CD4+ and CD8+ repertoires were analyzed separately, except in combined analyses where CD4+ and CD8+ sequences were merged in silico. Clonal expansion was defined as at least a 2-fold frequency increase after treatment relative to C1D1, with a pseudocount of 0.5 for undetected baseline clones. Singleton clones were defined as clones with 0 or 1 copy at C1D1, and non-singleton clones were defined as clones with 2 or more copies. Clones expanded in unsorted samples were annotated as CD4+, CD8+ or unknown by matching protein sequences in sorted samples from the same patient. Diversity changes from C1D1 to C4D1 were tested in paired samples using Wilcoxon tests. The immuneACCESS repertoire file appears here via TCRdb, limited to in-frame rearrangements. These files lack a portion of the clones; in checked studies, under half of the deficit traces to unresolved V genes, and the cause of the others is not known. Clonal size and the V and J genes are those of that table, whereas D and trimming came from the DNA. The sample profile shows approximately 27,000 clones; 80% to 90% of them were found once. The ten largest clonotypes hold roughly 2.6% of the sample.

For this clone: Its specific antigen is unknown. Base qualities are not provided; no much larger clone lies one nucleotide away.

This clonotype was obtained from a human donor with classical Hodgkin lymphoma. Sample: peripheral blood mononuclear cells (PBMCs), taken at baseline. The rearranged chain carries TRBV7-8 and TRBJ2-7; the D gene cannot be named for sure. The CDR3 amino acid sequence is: CASSLVSQMLGEQYF. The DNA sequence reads TGTGCCAGCAGCTTAGTGTCACAGATGCTGGGGGAGCAGTACTTC.